This entry is about one T cell receptor beta chain. The data stem from a study of cytomegalovirus exposure and HLA in healthy donors. The V segment lost 5 bases and the J segment 6 bases; nucleotides outside the gene matches: 3. This CDR3 has 12 amino acids. CDR1 MNHEY and CDR2 SVGAGI come from the germline V gene. In the PCR, 60 Vbeta and 13 Jbeta primers were used. The method was immunoSEQ multiplex PCR; TCRdb's version includes in-frame clones alone and lacks a portion of them. This sample's table has over 70,000 clones. Sequencing was performed on PBMCs. This clonotype originated in a woman in her forties in good health and CMV-seropositive. The gene calls are TRBV6-5 and TRBJ1-2, with 7 bases that match TRBD1. The CDR3 DNA sequence: TGTGCCAGCAGTCGACAGGGACATGGCTACACCTTC. It is translated as CASSRQGHGYTF.